This T cell receptor beta chain was sequenced during a study of CD4 T cells in relation to SARS-CoV-2 and coronaviruses (dated by TCRdb to the early 2020s). For the study in its entirety: In the ViraFEST assay, PBMCs were cultured with antigen for nine to ten days, after which TCR beta CDR3s were sequenced to identify clonal expansions specific to the antigen. Using patient-derived lymphoblastoid cell lines, the shared crossreactive spike epitopes were mapped to their HLA restriction. A different, Illumina-based TCR-beta assay was used to sequence expansion assays from other donors in the study. The study assessed, at the TCR clonotype level, memory CD4+ T cell crossreactivity between SARS-CoV-2 and common cold coronavirus spike proteins. The negative reference condition was either a culture with an HIV-1 Nef peptide pool or a culture with no peptide. The Adaptive Biotechnologies TCR-sequencing kit was used to sequence samples from three pre-COVID donors and the naive versus memory experiments, while other data came from Illumina-based sequencing.

The CDR1 and CDR2 encoded by the germline V gene are SNHLY and FYNNEI. The CDR3 spans 12 residues, from the cysteine through the phenylalanine. Just CDR3 DNA is preserved here, 36 bases in frame from base 1. V gives up 7 bases and J gives up 6 bases, and the segment between their germline ends measures 10 bases. To note about this clone: The specificity of this receptor is unknown. No per-base quality is available; no much larger clone lies one base away.

Results the study describes overall, beyond this receptor: The study was limited by small numbers of patients and tested TCRs. Crossreactivity analysis centred on spike protein, so crossreactivity against other viral proteins was not assessed. Because no donor provided both pre-pandemic and post-infection samples, tracing the source of pre-existing responses was limited. Memory CD4+ clonotypes crossrecognizing SARS-CoV-2 and at least one common cold coronavirus spike were found in 55% to 75% of donors. Significantly weaker SARS-CoV-2-driven expansion was shown by crossreactive clones than by monoreactive clones, consistent with antigenic imprinting.

CD4+ T cells from unexposed donors were collected before the COVID-19 pandemic (2011-2018). The EasySep CD4+ T cell isolation kit was used to isolate CD4+ T cells once the cultures had run for roughly 10 days. As far as cell numbers permitted, CD4+ T cells from unexposed donors were tested for reactivity against SARS-CoV-2 S and N as well as four spike pools from common cold coronaviruses. PBMCs were cultured at approximately 2 million per well in IMDM supplemented with 5% human AB serum and approximately 9.8 IU/ml IL-2. Half of the culture medium was replaced with fresh IL-2-containing medium on days 3 and 7. Each peptide culture condition was generally run in triplicate replicate wells. Leukapheresis product for the unexposed donors was bought commercially. PBMCs were isolated from leukapheresis product or whole blood by Ficoll-Paque PLUS gradient centrifugation. PBMCs were either cryopreserved at -140°C or used fresh in the expansion assay. The QIAamp Micro DNA Kit was used to extract genomic DNA from the CD4+ T cells.

Libraries were built with the immunoSEQ multiplex PCR assay. Per the original workflow: Preprocessing removed nonproductive sequences and CDR3s not starting with C, not ending with F or W, or shorter than 7 amino acids. The MANAFEST web app was used to call antigen-specific clonotypes on the basis of expansion compared with the reference and with other culture wells. A clone was considered positive if significant expansion relative to the reference culture was observed in 2 of 3 replicate wells at an FDR below 0.05. A further requirement for positive clones was significant expansion compared with all other tandem wells, along with an odds ratio above 5. Pairwise Levenshtein distance, computed with the stringdist R package after three terminal residues were trimmed from each end, was used as the measure of CDR3 homology. Not all clones reach the TCRdb copy of this immuneACCESS table, which keeps in-frame sequences only. Checked studies attribute under half of the gap to unresolved V genes and leave the rest unexplained. That table is the source of V, J and clone size, and D and trimming were worked out from the DNA. Here the sample has 15,000 to 20,000 clones; almost 80% occur a single time. The biggest ten clones account for about 21% of the sample.

This TCR derives from a human donor in good health. The rearrangement joined TRBV2 to TRBJ2-1; the D gene is unclear. The sample comprised CD4+ T cells from PBMCs, cultured in vitro. The CDR3 region has the sequence CASNSEANEQFF. The nucleotide sequence reads TGTGCCAGCAATAGTGAAGCCAATGAGCAGTTCTTC.